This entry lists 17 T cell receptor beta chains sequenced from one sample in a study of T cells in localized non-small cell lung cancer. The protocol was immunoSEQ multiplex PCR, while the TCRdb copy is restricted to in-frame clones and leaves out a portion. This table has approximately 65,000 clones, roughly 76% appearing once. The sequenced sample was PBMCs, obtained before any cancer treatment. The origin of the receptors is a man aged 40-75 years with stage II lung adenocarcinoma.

CDR3 bases: TGTGCCAGCAGTTGGGGGGGGACAGCTGAAGCTTTCTTT. This gives the protein CASSWGGTAEAFF. The V gene is TRBV6-1, the J gene TRBJ1-1, with 7 nucleotides matching TRBD1. CDR3 length: 13 amino acids. J lost 6 bases, V lost 5 bases, and 6 bases had no gene match. Per germline, CDR1 MNHNS and CDR2 SASEGT.

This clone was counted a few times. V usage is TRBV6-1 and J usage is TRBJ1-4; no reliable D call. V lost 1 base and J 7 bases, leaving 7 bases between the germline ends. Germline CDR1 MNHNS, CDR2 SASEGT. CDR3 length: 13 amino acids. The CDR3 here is CASSEGGSEKLFF. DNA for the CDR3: TGTGCCAGCAGTGAAGGAGGGTCTGAAAAACTGTTTTTT.

The CDR3 coding sequence is TGTGCCAGCAGCCAGGGGGCGCGAGGCAATCAGCCCCAGCATTTT. Its translation is CASSQGARGNQPQHF. This rearrangement joins TRBV5-6 to TRBJ1-5, with 8 positions matching TRBD1. V shed 4 bases and J 2 bases; nucleotides not matched to a gene: 5. The CDR3 is 15 amino acids. CDR1 SGHDT and CDR2 YYEEEE come from the germline V gene.

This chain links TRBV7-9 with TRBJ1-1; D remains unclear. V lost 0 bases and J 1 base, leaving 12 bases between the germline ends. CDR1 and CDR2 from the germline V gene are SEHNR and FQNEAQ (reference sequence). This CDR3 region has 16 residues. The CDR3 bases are TGTGCCAGCAGCTTAGCGCATAACTCTCCGAACACTGAAGCTTTCTTT. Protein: CASSLAHNSPNTEAFF. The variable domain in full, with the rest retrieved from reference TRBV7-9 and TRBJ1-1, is DTGVSQNPRHKITKRGQNVTFRCDPISEHNRLYWYRQTLGQGPEFLTYFQNEAQLEKSRLLSDRFSAERPKGSFSTLEIQRTEQGDSAMYLCASSLAHNSPNTEAFFGQGTRLTVV.

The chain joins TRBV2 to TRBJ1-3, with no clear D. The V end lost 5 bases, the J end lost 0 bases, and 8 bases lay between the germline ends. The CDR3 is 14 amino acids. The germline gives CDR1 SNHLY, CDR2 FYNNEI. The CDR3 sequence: CASSMGSSGNTIYF. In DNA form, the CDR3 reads TGTGCCAGCAGTATGGGGAGCTCTGGAAACACCATATATTTT.

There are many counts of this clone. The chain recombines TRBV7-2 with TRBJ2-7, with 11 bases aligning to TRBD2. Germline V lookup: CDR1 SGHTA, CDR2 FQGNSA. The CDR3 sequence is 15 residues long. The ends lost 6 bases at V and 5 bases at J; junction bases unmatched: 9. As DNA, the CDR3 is TGTGCCAGCAGTCCAACTAGCGGGAGCTGGAACGAGCAGTACTTC. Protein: CASSPTSGSWNEQYF.

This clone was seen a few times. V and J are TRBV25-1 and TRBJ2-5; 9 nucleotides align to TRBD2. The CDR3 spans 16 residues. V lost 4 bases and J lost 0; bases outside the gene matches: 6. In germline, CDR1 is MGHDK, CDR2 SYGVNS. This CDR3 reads CASSALAGSYQETQYF. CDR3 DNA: TGTGCCAGCAGTGCCCTAGCGGGGTCCTACCAAGAGACCCAGTACTTC.

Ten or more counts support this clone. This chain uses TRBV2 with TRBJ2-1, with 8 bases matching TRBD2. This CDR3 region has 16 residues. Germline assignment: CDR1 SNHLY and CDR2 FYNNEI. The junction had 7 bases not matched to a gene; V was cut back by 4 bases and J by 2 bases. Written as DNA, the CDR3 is TGTGCCAGCAGTGCAGAACTAGCGGTGACCTACAATGAGCAGTTCTTC. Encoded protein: CASSAELAVTYNEQFF. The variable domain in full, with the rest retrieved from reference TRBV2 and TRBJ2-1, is EPEVTQTPSHQVTQMGQEVILRCVPISNHLYFYWYRQILGQKVEFLVSFYNNEISEKSEIFDDQFSVERPDGSNFTLKIRSTKLEDSAMYFCASSAELAVTYNEQFFGPGTRLTVL.

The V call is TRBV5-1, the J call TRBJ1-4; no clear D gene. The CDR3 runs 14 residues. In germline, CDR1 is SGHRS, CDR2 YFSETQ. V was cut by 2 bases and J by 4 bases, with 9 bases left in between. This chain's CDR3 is CASSLGSGNEKLFF. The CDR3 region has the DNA TGCGCCAGCAGCTTAGGGTCGGGTAATGAAAAACTGTTTTTT.

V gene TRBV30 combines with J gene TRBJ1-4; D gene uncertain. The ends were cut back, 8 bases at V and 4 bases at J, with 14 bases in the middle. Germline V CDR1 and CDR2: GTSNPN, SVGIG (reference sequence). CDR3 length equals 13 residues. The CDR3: CAGAVGVNEKLFF. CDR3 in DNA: TGTGCCGGAGCGGTCGGTGTTAATGAAAAACTGTTTTTT.

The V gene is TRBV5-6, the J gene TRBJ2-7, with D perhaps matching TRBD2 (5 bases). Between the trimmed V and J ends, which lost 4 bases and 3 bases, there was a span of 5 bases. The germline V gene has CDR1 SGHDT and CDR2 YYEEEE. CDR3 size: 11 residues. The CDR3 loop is CASSRDYEQYF. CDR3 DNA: TGTGCCAGCAGCCGGGACTACGAGCAGTACTTC.

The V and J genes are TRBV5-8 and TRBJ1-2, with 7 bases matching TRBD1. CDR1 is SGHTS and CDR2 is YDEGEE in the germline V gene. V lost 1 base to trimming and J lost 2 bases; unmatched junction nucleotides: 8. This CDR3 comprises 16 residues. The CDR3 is CASSLTTGAQNYGYTF. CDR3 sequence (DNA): TGTGCCAGCAGCTTGACTACAGGGGCCCAGAACTATGGCTACACCTTC.

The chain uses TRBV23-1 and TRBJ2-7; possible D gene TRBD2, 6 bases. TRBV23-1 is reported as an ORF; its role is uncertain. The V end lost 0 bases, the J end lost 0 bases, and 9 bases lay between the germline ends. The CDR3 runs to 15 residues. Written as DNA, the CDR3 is TGCGCCAGCAGTCAATCGGGGGACTTCTCCTACGAGCAGTACTTC. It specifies CASSQSGDFSYEQYF.

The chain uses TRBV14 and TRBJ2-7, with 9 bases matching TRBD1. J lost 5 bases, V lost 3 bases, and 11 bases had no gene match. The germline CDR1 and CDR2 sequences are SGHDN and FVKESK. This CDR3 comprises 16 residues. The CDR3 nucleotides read TGTGCCAGCAGCCATCACCCTGGACAGGGGATCGACGAGCAGTACTTC. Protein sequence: CASSHHPGQGIDEQYF.

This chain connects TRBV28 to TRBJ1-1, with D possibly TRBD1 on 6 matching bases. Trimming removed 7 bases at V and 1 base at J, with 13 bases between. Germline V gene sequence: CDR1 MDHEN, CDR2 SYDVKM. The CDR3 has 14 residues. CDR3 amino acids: CASIMGHPNTEAFF. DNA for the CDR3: TGTGCCAGCATTATGGGACATCCGAACACTGAAGCTTTCTTT. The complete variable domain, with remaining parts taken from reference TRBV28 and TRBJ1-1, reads DVKVTQSSRYLVKRTGEKVFLECVQDMDHENMFWYRQDPGLGLRLIYFSYDVKMKEKGDIPEGYSVSREKKERFSLILESASTNQTSMYLCASIMGHPNTEAFFGQGTRLTVV.

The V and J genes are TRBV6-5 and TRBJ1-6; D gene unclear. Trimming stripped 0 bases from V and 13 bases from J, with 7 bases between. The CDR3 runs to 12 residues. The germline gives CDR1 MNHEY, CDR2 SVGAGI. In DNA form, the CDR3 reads TGTGCCAGCAGTTACTCGAGGGCCCCCCTCCACTTT. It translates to CASSYSRAPLHF.

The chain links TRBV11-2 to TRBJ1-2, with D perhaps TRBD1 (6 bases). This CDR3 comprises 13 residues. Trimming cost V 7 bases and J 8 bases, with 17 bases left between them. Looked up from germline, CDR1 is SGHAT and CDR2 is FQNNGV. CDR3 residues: CASTPGGEGGYTF. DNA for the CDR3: TGTGCCAGCACGCCCGGGGGCGAAGGAGGCTACACCTTC.